This TCR beta chain was documented in a study of blood T cell repertoires in COVID-19. Generated by immunoSEQ multiplex PCR, the TCRdb table keeps only in-frame clones and is missing some. The sample records tens of thousands of clones, 88% being singletons. V lost 4 bases and J lost 4, with 17 bases in between. The CDR3 length is 16 residues. CDR1 and CDR2 (germline): MNHEY, SVGAGI. V and J are TRBV6-5 and TRBJ1-5, with D possibly TRBD1 on 6 matching bases. Material for sequencing was peripheral blood. The TCR was taken from a woman at least 80 years old with active COVID-19. Here the CDR3 DNA reads TGTGCCAGCAGTTCTATCGACAGGCCCTCGAATCAGCCCCAGCATTTT. Its protein product is CASSSIDRPSNQPQHF.